This T cell receptor beta chain was retrieved from a study of blood T cell repertoires in COVID-19. Clones were sequenced by immunoSEQ multiplex PCR, and TCRdb holds only the in-frame ones, with some missing. The sample consists of approximately 160,000 clones, more than 75% of them appearing once. Source material: PBMCs or T cells enriched from blood (not recorded which). This receptor was obtained from a man aged 40-50 years who had recovered from COVID-19.

The CDR3: CASRIGPGGEQFF. The CDR3 bases are TGTGCCAGCAGGATTGGGCCGGGGGGGGAGCAGTTCTTC. This chain joins TRBV2 and TRBJ2-1; TRBD2 matches at 8 bases. After removal of 6 bases from V and 10 bases from J, the junction contained 8 bases not matched to a gene. Per the germline V gene, CDR1 is SNHLY and CDR2 is FYNNEI. The CDR3 has 13 amino acids. Supplemented by reference TRBV2 and TRBJ2-1, the full variable domain reads EPEVTQTPSHQVTQMGQEVILRCVPISNHLYFYWYRQILGQKVEFLVSFYNNEISEKSEIFDDQFSVERPDGSNFTLKIRSTKLEDSAMYFCASRIGPGGEQFFGPGTRLTVL.